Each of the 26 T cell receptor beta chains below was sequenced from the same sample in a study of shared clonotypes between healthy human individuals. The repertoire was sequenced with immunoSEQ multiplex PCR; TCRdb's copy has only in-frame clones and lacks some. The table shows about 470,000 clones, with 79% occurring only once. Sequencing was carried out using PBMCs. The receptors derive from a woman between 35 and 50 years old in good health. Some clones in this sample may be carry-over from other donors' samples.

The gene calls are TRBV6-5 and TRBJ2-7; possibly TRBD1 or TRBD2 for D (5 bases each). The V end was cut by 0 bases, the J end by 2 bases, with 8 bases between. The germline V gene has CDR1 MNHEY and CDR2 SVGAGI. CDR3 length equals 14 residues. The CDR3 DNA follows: TGTGCCAGCAGTTACTCTCGGGACCCCTACGAGCAGTACTTC. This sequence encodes CASSYSRDPYEQYF.

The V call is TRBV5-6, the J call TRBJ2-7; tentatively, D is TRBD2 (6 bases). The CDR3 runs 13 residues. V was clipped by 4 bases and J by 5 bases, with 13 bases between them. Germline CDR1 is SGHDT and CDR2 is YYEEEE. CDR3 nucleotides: TGTGCCAGCAGCCTGGGACTGACCGACGAGCAGTACTTC. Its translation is CASSLGLTDEQYF.

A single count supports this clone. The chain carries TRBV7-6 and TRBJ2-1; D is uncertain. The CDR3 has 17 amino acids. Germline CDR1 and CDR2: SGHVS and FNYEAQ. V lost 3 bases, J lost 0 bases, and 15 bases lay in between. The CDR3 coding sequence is TGTGCCAGCAGCTTGACCCGGCAATTCTTCTCCTACAATGAGCAGTTCTTC. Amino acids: CASSLTRQFFSYNEQFF.

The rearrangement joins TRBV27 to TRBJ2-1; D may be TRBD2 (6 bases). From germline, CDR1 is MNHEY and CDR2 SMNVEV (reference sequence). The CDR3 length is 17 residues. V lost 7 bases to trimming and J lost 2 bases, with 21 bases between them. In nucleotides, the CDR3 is TGTGCCAGCACCCTTGCCCCCGGGACTCAAACCTACAATGAGCAGTTCTTC. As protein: CASTLAPGTQTYNEQFF.

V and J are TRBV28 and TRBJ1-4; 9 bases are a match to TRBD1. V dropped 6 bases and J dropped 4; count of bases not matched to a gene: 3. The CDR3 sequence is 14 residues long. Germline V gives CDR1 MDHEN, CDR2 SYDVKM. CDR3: CASSPDRGNEKLFF. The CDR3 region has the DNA TGTGCCAGCAGCCCGGACAGGGGTAATGAAAAACTGTTTTTT.

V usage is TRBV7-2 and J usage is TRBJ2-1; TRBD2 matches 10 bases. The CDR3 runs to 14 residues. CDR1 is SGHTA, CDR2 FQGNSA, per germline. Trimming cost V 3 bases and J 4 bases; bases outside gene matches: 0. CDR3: CASSLTSGYNEQFF. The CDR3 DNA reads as TGTGCCAGCAGCTTGACTAGCGGGTACAATGAGCAGTTCTTC. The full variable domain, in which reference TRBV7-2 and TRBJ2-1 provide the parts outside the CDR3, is GAGVSQSPSNKVTEKGKDVELRCDPISGHTALYWYRQSLGQGLEFLIYFQGNSAPDKSGLPSDRFSAERTGGSVSTLTIQRTQQEDSAVYLCASSLTSGYNEQFFGPGTRLTVL.

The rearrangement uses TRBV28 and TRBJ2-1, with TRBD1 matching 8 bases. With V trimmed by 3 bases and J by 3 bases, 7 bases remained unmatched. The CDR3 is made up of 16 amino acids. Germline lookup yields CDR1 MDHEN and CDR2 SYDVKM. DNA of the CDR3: TGTGCCAGCAGTTTCCCTCTTGGGACAGGCTACAATGAGCAGTTCTTC. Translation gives CASSFPLGTGYNEQFF. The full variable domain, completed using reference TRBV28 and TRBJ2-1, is DVKVTQSSRYLVKRTGEKVFLECVQDMDHENMFWYRQDPGLGLRLIYFSYDVKMKEKGDIPEGYSVSREKKERFSLILESASTNQTSMYLCASSFPLGTGYNEQFFGPGTRLTVL.

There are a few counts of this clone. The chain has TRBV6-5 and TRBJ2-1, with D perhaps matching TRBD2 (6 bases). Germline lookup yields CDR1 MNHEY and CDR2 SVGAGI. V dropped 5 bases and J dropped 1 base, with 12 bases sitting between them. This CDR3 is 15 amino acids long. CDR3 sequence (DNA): TGTGCCAGCAGTGGTCGGGAGCCTTCCTACAATGAGCAGTTCTTC. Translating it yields CASSGREPSYNEQFF.

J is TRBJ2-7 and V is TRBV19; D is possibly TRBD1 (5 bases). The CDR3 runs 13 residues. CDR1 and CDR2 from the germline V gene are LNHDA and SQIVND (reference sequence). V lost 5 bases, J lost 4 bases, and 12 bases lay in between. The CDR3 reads CASSVAAGYEQYF. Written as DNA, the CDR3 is TGTGCCAGTAGTGTCGCAGCAGGGTACGAGCAGTACTTC.

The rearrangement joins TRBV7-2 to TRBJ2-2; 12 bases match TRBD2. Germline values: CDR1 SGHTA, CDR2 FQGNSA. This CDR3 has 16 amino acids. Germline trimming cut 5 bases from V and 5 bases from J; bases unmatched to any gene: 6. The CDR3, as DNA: TGTGCCAGCAGCCAACTAGCGGGAGGCCGGACCGGGGAGCTGTTTTTT. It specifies CASSQLAGGRTGELFF.

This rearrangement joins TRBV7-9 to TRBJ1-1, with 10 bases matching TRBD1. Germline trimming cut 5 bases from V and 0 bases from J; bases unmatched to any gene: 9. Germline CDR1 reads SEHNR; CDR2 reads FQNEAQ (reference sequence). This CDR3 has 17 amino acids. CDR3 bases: TGTGCCAGCAGCGTGACCGGGACAGGGGCGATGAACACTGAAGCTTTCTTT. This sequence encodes CASSVTGTGAMNTEAFF. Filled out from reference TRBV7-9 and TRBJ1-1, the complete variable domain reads DTGVSQNPRHKITKRGQNVTFRCDPISEHNRLYWYRQTLGQGPEFLTYFQNEAQLEKSRLLSDRFSAERPKGSFSTLEIQRTEQGDSAMYLCASSVTGTGAMNTEAFFGQGTRLTVV.

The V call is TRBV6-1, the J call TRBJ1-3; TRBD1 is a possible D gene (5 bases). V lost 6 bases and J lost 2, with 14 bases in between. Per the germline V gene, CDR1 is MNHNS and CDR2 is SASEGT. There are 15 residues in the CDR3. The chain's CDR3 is CASSPRETPGNTIYF. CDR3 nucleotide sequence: TGTGCCAGCAGCCCCAGGGAAACCCCTGGAAACACCATATATTTT.

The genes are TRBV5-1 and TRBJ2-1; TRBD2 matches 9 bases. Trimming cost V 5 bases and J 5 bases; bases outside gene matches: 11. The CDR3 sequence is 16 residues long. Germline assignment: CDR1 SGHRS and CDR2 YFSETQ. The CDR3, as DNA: TGCGCCAGCAGGTTCGGTGGGCTAGCGGGAAACAATGAGCAGTTCTTC. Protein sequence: CASRFGGLAGNNEQFF.

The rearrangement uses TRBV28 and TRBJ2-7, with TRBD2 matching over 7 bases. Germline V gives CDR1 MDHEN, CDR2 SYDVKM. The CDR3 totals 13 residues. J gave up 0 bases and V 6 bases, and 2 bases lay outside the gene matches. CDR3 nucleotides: TGTGCCAGCAGATTAGCGGGCTCCTACGAGCAGTACTTC. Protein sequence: CASRLAGSYEQYF.

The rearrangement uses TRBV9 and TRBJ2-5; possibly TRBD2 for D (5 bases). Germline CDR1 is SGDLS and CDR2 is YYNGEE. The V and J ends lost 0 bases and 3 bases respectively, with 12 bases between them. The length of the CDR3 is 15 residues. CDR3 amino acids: CASSVDGLAEETQYF. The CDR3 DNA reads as TGTGCCAGCAGCGTAGACGGGCTAGCAGAAGAGACCCAGTACTTC.

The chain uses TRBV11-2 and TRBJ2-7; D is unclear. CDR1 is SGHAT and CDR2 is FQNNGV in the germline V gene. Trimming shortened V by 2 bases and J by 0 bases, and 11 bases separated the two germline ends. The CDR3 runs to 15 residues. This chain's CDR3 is CASSLWQPSSYEQYF. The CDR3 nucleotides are TGTGCCAGCAGCTTATGGCAGCCAAGCTCCTACGAGCAGTACTTC.

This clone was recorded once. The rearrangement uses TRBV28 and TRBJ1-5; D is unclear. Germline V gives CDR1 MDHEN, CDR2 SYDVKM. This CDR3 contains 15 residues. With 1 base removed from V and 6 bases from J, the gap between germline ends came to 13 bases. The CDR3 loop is CASSLYPRGGQPQHF. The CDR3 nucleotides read TGTGCCAGCAGTTTATATCCTCGGGGAGGTCAGCCCCAGCATTTT.

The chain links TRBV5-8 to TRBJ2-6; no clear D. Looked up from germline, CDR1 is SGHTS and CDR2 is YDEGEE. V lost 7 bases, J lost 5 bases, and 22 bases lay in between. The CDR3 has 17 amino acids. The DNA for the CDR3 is TGTGCCAGCGCCCGAGGTCATCCACACAGTCGGGCCAACGTCCTGACTTTC. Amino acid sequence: CASARGHPHSRANVLTF.

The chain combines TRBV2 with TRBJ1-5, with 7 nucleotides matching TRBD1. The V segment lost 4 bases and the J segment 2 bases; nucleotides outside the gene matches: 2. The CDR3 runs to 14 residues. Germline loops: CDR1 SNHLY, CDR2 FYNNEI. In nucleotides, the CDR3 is TGTGCCAGCAGTGCCCAGGGGGGCAATCAGCCCCAGCATTTT. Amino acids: CASSAQGGNQPQHF.

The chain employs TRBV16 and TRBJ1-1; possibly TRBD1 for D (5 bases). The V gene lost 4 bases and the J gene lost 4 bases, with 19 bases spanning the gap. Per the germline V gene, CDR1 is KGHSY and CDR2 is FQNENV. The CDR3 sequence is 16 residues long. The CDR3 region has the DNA TGTGCCAGCAGCCCCCGGTATCTCCGAGGGGCCACTGAAGCTTTCTTT. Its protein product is CASSPRYLRGATEAFF. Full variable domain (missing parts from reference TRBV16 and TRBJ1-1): GEEVAQTPKHLVRGEGQKAKLYCAPIKGHSYVFWYQQVLKNEFKFLISFQNENVFDETGMPKERFSAKCLPNSPCSLEIQATKLEDSAVYFCASSPRYLRGATEAFFGQGTRLTVV.

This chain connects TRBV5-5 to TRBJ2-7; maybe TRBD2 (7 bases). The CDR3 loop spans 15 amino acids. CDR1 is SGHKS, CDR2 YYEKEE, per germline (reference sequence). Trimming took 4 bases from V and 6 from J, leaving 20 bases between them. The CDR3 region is CASSQGEGEYAEQYF. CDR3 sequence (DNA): TGTGCCAGCAGCCAAGGGGAGGGGGAATACGCCGAGCAGTACTTC.

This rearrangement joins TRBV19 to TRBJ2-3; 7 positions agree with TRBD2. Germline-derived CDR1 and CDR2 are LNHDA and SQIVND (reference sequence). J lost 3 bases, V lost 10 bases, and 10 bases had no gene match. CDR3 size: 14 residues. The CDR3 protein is CATKNREATDTQYF. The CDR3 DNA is TGTGCCACTAAGAACCGGGAGGCTACAGATACGCAGTATTTT.

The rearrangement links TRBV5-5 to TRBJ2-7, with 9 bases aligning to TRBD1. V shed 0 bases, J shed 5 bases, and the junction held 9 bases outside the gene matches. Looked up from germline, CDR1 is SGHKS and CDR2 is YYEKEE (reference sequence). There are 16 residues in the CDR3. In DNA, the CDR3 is TGTGCCAGCAGCTTGGCCCCGGGACAGGGTAACGACGAGCAGTACTTC. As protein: CASSLAPGQGNDEQYF.

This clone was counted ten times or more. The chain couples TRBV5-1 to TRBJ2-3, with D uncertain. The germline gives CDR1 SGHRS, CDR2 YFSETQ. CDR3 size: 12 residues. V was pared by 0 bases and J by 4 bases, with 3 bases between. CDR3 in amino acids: CASSLAADTQYF. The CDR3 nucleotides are TGCGCCAGCAGCTTGGCGGCAGATACGCAGTATTTT.

CDR3 DNA sequence: TGTGCCAGCAGTTTGACTAGATGGGAGACCCAGTACTTC. The encoded protein is CASSLTRWETQYF. This chain links TRBV2 with TRBJ2-5; D may be TRBD2 (6 bases). V lost 5 bases and J lost 5, with 12 bases in between. The germline V gene encodes CDR1 SNHLY and CDR2 FYNNEI. CDR3 length: 13 amino acids.

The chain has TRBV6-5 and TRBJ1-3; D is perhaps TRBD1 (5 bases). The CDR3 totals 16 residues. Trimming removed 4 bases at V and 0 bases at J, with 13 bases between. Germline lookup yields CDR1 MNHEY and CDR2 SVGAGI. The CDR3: CASSSTGFSSGNTIYF. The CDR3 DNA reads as TGTGCCAGCAGTTCCACAGGTTTCAGCTCTGGAAACACCATATATTTT.